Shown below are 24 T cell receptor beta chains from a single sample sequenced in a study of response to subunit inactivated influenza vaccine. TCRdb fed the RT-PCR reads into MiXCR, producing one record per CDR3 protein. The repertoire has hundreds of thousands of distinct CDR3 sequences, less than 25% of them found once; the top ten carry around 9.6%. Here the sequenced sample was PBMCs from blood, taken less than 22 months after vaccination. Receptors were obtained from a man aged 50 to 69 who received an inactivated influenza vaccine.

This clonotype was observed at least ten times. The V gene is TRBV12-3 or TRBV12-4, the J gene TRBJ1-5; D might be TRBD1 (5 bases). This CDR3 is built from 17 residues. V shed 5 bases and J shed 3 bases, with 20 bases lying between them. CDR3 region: CASSPGTLRGYNQPQHF. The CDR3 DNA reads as TGTGCCAGCAGTCCCGGGACCCTCCGGGGGTACAATCAGCCCCAGCATTTT.

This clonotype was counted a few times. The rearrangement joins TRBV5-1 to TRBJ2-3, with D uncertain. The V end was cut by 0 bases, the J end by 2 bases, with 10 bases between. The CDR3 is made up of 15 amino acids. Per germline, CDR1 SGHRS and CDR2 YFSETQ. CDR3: CASSLAYKPTDTQYF. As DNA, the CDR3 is TGCGCCAGCAGCTTGGCTTATAAGCCCACAGATACGCAGTATTTT.

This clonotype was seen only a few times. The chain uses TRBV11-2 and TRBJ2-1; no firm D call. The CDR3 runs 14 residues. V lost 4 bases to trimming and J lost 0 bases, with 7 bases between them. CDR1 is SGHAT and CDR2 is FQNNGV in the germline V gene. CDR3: CASSSLSSYNEQFF. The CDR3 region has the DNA TGTGCCAGCAGCTCACTTAGCTCCTACAATGAGCAGTTCTTC.

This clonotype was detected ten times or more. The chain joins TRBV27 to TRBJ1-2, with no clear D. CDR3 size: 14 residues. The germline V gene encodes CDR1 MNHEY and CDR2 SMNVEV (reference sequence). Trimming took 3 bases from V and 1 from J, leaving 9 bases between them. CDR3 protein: CASSFTALNYGYTF. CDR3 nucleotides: TGTGCCAGCAGTTTTACAGCGCTTAACTATGGCTACACCTTC.

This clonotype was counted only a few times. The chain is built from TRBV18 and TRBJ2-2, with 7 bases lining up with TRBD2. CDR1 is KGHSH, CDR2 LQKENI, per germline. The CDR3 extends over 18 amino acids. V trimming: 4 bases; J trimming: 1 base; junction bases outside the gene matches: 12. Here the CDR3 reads CASSHLSTSAMNTGELFF. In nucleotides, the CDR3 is TGTGCCAGCTCACATCTTTCCACTAGCGCGATGAACACCGGGGAGCTGTTTTTT.

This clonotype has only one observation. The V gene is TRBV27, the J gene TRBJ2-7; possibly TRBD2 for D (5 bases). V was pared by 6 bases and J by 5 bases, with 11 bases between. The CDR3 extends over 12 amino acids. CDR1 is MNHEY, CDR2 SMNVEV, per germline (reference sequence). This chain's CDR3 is CASSSQRNEQYF. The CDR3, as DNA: TGTGCCAGCAGCTCCCAGCGGAACGAGCAGTACTTC.

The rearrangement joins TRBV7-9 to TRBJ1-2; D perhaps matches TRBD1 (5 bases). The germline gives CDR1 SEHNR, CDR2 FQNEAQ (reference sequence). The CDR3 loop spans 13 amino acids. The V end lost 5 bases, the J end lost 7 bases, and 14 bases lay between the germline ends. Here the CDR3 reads CASSPEQVRGYTF. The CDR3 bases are TGTGCCAGCAGCCCAGAACAGGTTCGTGGCTACACCTTC.

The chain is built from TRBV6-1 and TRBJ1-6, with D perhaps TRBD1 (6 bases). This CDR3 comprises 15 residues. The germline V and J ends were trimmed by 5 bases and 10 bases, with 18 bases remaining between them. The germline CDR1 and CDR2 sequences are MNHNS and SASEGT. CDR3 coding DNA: TGTGCCAGCAGTACGTGGACAGCCAAGGGGTCACCCCTCCACTTT. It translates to CASSTWTAKGSPLHF.

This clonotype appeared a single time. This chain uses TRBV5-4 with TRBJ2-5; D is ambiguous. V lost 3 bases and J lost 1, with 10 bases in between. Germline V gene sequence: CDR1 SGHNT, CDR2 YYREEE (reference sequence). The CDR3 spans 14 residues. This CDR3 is CASSSTILQETQYF. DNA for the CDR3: TGTGCCAGCAGCTCGACAATTCTCCAAGAGACCCAGTACTTC.

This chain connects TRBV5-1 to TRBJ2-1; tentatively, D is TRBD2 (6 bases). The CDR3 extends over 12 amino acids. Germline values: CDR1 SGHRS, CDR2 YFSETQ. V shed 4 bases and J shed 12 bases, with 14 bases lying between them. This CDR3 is CASSPGERVQFF. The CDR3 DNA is TGCGCCAGCAGCCCTGGCGAGCGGGTGCAGTTCTTC.

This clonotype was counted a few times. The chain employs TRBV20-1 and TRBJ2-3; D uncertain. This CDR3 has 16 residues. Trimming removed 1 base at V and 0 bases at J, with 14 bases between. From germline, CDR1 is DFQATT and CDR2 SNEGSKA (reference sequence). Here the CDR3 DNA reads TGCAGTGCTAGAGTTTTCAGACCAAGTAGCACAGATACGCAGTATTTT. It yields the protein CSARVFRPSSTDTQYF.

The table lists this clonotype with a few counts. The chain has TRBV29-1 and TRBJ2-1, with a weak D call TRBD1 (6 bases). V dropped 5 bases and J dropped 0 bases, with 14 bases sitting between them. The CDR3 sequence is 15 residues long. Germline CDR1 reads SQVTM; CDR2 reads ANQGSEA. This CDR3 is CSVKPGQSSYNEQFF. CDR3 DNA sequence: TGCAGCGTTAAGCCCGGACAGAGCTCCTACAATGAGCAGTTCTTC.

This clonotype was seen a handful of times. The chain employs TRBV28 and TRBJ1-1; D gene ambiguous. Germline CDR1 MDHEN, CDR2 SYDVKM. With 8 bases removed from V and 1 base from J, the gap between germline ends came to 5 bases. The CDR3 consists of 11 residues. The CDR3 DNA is TGTGCCAGCGAAAGGAACACTGAAGCTTTCTTT. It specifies CASERNTEAFF.

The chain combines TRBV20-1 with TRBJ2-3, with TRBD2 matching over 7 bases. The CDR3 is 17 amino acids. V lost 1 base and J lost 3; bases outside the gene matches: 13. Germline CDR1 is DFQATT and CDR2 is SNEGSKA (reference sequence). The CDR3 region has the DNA TGCAGTGCTAGAGTACTCCCGGCTAGCGGCCTGACAGATACGCAGTATTTT. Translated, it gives CSARVLPASGLTDTQYF.

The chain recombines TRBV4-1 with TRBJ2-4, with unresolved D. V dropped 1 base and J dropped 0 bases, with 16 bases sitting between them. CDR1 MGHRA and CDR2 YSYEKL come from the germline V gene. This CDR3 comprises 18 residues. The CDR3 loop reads CASSQVVSLPLAKNIQYF. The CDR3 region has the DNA TGCGCCAGCAGCCAAGTAGTGTCTCTGCCTCTAGCCAAAAACATTCAGTACTTC.

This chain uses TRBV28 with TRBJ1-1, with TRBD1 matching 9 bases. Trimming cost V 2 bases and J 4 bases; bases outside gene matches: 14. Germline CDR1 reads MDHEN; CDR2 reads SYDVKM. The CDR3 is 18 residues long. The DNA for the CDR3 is TGTGCCAGCAGTTTACTACTTGGGTGGACAGGGGCGAGCACTGAAGCTTTCTTT. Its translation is CASSLLLGWTGASTEAFF.

The CDR3, as DNA: TGTGCCACCAGTCTTGGGATGAGCTCCTACAATGAGCAGTTCTTC. Amino acids: CATSLGMSSYNEQFF. This chain links TRBV15 with TRBJ2-1; the D is unclear. Germline V lookup: CDR1 LNHNV, CDR2 YYDKDF (reference sequence). V was cut by 6 bases and J by 0 bases, with 12 bases left in between. CDR3 length equals 15 residues.

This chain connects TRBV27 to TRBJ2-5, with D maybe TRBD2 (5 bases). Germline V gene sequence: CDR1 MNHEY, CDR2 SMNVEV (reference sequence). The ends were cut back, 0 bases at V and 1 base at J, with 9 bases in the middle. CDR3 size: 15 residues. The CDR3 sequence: CASSLSPLAQETQYF. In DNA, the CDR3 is TGTGCCAGCAGTTTATCACCCCTAGCCCAAGAGACCCAGTACTTC.

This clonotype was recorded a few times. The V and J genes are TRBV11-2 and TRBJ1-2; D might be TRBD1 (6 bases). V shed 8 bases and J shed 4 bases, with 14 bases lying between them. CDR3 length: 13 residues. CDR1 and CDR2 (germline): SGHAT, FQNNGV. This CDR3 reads CASSSTGIYGYTF. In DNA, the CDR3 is TGTGCCAGCTCATCGACAGGCATCTATGGCTACACCTTC.

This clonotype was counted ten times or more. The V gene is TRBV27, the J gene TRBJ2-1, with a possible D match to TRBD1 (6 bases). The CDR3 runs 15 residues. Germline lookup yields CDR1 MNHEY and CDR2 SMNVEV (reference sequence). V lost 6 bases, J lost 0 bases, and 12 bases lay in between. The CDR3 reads CASSPGVSSYNEQFF. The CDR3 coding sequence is TGTGCCAGCAGCCCAGGGGTCAGCTCCTACAATGAGCAGTTCTTC.

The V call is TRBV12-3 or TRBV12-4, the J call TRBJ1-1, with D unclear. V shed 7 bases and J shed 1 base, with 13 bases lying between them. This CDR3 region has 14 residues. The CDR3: CASTAGFRNTEAFF. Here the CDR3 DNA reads TGTGCCAGCACGGCTGGCTTTAGGAACACTGAAGCTTTCTTT.

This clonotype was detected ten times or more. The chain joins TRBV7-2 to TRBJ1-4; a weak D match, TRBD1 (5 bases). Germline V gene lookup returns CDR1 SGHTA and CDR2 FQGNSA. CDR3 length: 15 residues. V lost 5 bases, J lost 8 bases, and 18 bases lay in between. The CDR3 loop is CASSPFEGWGEKLFF. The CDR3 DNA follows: TGTGCCAGCAGCCCCTTTGAGGGCTGGGGCGAAAAACTGTTTTTT.

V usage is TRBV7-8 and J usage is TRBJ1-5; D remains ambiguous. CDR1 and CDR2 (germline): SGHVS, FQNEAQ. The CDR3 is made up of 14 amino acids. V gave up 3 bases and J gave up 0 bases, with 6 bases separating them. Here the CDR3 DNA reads TGTGCCAGCAGCTTCGCCCCTAGCAATCAGCCCCAGCATTTT. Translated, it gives CASSFAPSNQPQHF.

In nucleotides, the CDR3 is TGTGCCAGCAGTCACCGGACTAGCTACGAGCAGTACTTC. Translating it yields CASSHRTSYEQYF. The chain has TRBV6-5 and TRBJ2-7; TRBD2 matches 7 bases. Germline CDR1 reads MNHEY; CDR2 reads SVGAGI. V shed 5 bases and J 3 bases; nucleotides not matched to a gene: 4. The CDR3 sequence is 13 residues long.